The 32 T cell receptor beta chains below all came from one sample that was sequenced in a study of T cells in Graves' hyperthyroidism and ophthalmopathy. RNA transcripts gave rise to amplified TCR beta CDR3 regions. The HTBI set primed first-round TCR CDR3 RT-PCR. TCRdb called the multiplex PCR reads again in MiXCR, with one record for every CDR3 protein. The repertoire holds 560,000 or so distinct CDR3 sequences, under 60% seen once, with roughly 8.2% in the top ten. The sequencing input was peripheral blood or thyroid tissue (not recorded which). The receptor source for this set is a woman between 18 and 30 years old with Graves' hyperthyroidism.

This clonotype was observed at least ten times. The V and J genes are TRBV7-9 and TRBJ1-4, with 12 bases aligning to TRBD1. Germline V gives CDR1 SEHNR, CDR2 FQNEAQ (reference sequence). With V trimmed by 5 bases and J by 8 bases, 3 bases remained unmatched. The CDR3 sequence is 14 residues long. The CDR3 loop is CASSPGTGGEKLFF. The CDR3 DNA sequence: TGTGCCAGCAGCCCCGGGACAGGGGGCGAAAAACTGTTTTTT.

On this clonotype: The junction does not match germline at one end; this may be a read error. J is TRBJ2-7 and V is TRBV10-2; D uncertain. Germline CDR1 reads WSHSY; CDR2 reads SAAADI. The CDR3 covers 13 residues. The CDR3 region is CASSYGPAHEQYF. In DNA, the CDR3 is TGTGCCAGCAGTTACGGTCCGGCCCACGAGCAGTACTTC.

The rearrangement links TRBV27 to TRBJ1-5; D uncertain. V lost 8 bases, J lost 6 bases, and 20 bases lay in between. In germline, CDR1 is MNHEY, CDR2 SMNVEV (reference sequence). The length of the CDR3 is 15 residues. The CDR3 DNA reads TGTGCCAGCGTCCAGACTCGGGGTTTCGGTCAGCCCCAGCATTTT. Amino acid sequence: CASVQTRGFGQPQHF.

V gene TRBV2 combines with J gene TRBJ2-3, with TRBD2 as a possible D gene (5 bases). In germline, CDR1 is SNHLY, CDR2 FYNNEI. V gave up 8 bases and J gave up 6 bases, with 9 bases separating them. This CDR3 has 11 residues. The DNA for the CDR3 is TGTGCCAGCCTCGGGGTTGATACGCAGTATTTT. Encoded protein: CASLGVDTQYF. The full variable domain, its missing parts supplied by reference TRBV2 and TRBJ2-3, is EPEVTQTPSHQVTQMGQEVILRCVPISNHLYFYWYRQILGQKVEFLVSFYNNEISEKSEIFDDQFSVERPDGSNFTLKIRSTKLEDSAMYFCASLGVDTQYFGPGTRLTVL.

This clonotype was counted a few times. CDR3 in DNA: TGTGCCAGCAGCTCACGAGGGCAGCATGATCAGCCCCAGCATTTT. Translating gives CASSSRGQHDQPQHF. This rearrangement joins TRBV7-9 to TRBJ1-5; D gene uncertain. This CDR3 contains 15 residues. Germline assignment: CDR1 SEHNR and CDR2 FQNEAQ (reference sequence). V gave up 4 bases and J gave up 5 bases, with 15 bases separating them.

This clonotype was counted at least ten times. J is TRBJ2-7 and V is TRBV7-8; no definite D call. The CDR3 consists of 14 residues. The V end was cut by 0 bases, the J end by 3 bases, with 9 bases between. CDR1 and CDR2 (germline): SGHVS, FQNEAQ. For the CDR3, the DNA is TGTGCCAGCAGCTTAGCTATGGGGATCTACGAGCAGTACTTC. Translating gives CASSLAMGIYEQYF.

This clonotype has a count of ten or more. The V gene is TRBV2, the J gene TRBJ1-1; D call uncertain. V shed 5 bases and J shed 1 base, with 11 bases lying between them. This CDR3 contains 14 residues. Germline loops: CDR1 SNHLY, CDR2 FYNNEI. The CDR3 bases are TGTGCCAGCAGTCCCGGGCGGGAGAACACTGAAGCTTTCTTT. This encodes CASSPGRENTEAFF.

This clonotype came up many times. V is TRBV19 and J is TRBJ1-5; 7 bases are a match to TRBD1. Germline V gene lookup returns CDR1 LNHDA and CDR2 SQIVND (reference sequence). The CDR3 is 15 residues long. Losses at the gene ends were 7 bases for V and 6 bases for J; bases not matched to a gene: 12. The CDR3 DNA sequence: TGTGCCAGTATGTGGACAGGCCAACGGGGTCAGCCCCAGCATTTT. Its protein is CASMWTGQRGQPQHF.

The table lists this clonotype with a few counts. A read error may produce the germline difference seen at one junction end. The chain is built from TRBV20-1 and TRBJ1-6, with a weak D call TRBD1 (5 bases). This CDR3 is 16 amino acids long. Germline loops: CDR1 DFQATT, CDR2 SNEGSKA (reference sequence). CDR3 in DNA: TGCAGTGCTCGAGAACAGGCGAGCTCCTATAATTCACCCCTCCACTTT. Translated: CSAREQASSYNSPLHF.

This clonotype was seen many times. V and J are TRBV7-8 and TRBJ1-2, with D possibly being TRBD1 (6 bases). The CDR3 is 13 amino acids. The germline gives CDR1 SGHVS, CDR2 FQNEAQ. With 5 bases removed from V and 6 bases from J, the gap between germline ends came to 13 bases. CDR3 in amino acids: CASSERTADGYTF. CDR3 sequence (DNA): TGTGCCAGCAGCGAACGGACAGCTGATGGCTACACCTTC.

With respect to this clonotype: A much larger clone differs by one base, so this may be a read error. The V call is TRBV19, the J call TRBJ1-5; tentatively, D is TRBD1 (6 bases). The germline V and J ends were trimmed by 6 bases and 2 bases, with 8 bases remaining between them. This CDR3 region has 13 residues. CDR1 is LNHDA, CDR2 SQIVND, per germline (reference sequence). The CDR3 region has the DNA TGTGCCAGTAGGGACAGTCGCAATCAGCCCCAGCATTTT. Encoded protein: CASRDSRNQPQHF. Using reference TRBV19 and TRBJ1-5 for the parts outside the CDR3, the full variable domain is DGGITQSPKYLFRKEGQNVTLSCEQNLNHDAMYWYRQDPGQGLRLIYYSQIVNDFQKGDIAEGYSVSREKKESFPLTVTSAQKNPTAFYLCASRDSRNQPQHFGDGTRLSIL.

In this sample, this clonotype turned up a few times. The chain couples TRBV7-2 to TRBJ1-2; no clear D gene. Trimming took 7 bases from V and 4 from J, leaving 19 bases between them. CDR1 is SGHTA, CDR2 FQGNSA, per germline. This CDR3 is built from 15 residues. CDR3 DNA sequence: TGTGCCAGCAACCCGGTAGGAGGGCGGATCTATGGCTACACCTTC. Amino acid sequence: CASNPVGGRIYGYTF. Drawing the rest from reference TRBV7-2 and TRBJ1-2, the complete variable domain is GAGVSQSPSNKVTEKGKDVELRCDPISGHTALYWYRQSLGQGLEFLIYFQGNSAPDKSGLPSDRFSAERTGGSVSTLTIQRTQQEDSAVYLCASNPVGGRIYGYTFGSGTRLTVV.

This clonotype occurred a few times. The V call is TRBV20-1, the J call TRBJ1-1; D ambiguous. Germline CDR1 and CDR2: DFQATT and SNEGSKA (reference sequence). Trimming pared 0 bases from V and 6 bases from J, leaving 11 bases between. CDR3 length: 13 residues. Here the CDR3 DNA reads TGCAGTGCTAGAGATCTCGCTGGACCTGAAGCTTTCTTT. Protein product: CSARDLAGPEAFF.

The chain recombines TRBV12-3 or TRBV12-4 with TRBJ2-5, with TRBD1 as a possible D gene (8 bases). The V end lost 8 bases, the J end lost 2 bases, and 15 bases lay between the germline ends. The CDR3 runs 14 residues. CDR3 in DNA: TGTGCCAGCGAACAGGGGGAGGGGCAAGAGACCCAGTACTTC. This gives the protein CASEQGEGQETQYF.

This clonotype was counted many times. The chain employs TRBV6-5 and TRBJ2-5; tentatively, D is TRBD1 (5 bases). Trimming took 8 bases from V and 3 from J, leaving 10 bases between them. The CDR3 is 12 residues long. The germline V gene has CDR1 MNHEY and CDR2 SVGAGI. The CDR3 loop is CASCRVEETQYF. The CDR3 region has the DNA TGTGCCAGCTGCAGGGTTGAAGAGACCCAGTACTTC.

This clonotype was found a few times. The chain is built from TRBV12-3 or TRBV12-4 and TRBJ1-4; D ambiguous. CDR3 size: 15 residues. The ends were cut back, 0 bases at V and 6 bases at J, with 11 bases in the middle. Here the CDR3 DNA reads TGTGCCAGCAGTTTAGCTCAAGGACTTCATGAAAAACTGTTTTTT. It translates to CASSLAQGLHEKLFF.

The chain couples TRBV9 to TRBJ2-2, with 9 bases identical to TRBD2. Trimming removed 0 bases from V and 4 bases from J; junction bases left unmatched: 4. CDR3 length equals 16 residues. Germline-derived CDR1 and CDR2 are SGDLS and YYNGEE. CDR3 sequence: CASSVGGRALTGELFF. The CDR3 DNA reads TGTGCCAGCAGCGTAGGCGGGAGGGCCCTCACCGGGGAGCTGTTTTTT.

As DNA, the CDR3 is TGCAGTGCTAGAGATGGGGGCACCATTGAAGCTTTCTTT. This sequence encodes CSARDGGTIEAFF. The V call is TRBV20-1, the J call TRBJ1-1, with D tentatively TRBD1 (6 bases). Trimming removed 0 bases at V and 7 bases at J, with 12 bases between. Germline values: CDR1 DFQATT, CDR2 SNEGSKA (reference sequence). CDR3 length equals 13 residues.

This clonotype showed up many times. V and J are TRBV24-1 and TRBJ1-1, with no clear D. The CDR3 covers 12 residues. Trimming took off 8 bases at V and 0 bases at J, with 6 bases between the two ends. Germline-derived CDR1 and CDR2 are KGHDR and SFDVKD. CDR3 DNA sequence: TGTGCCACCACAATCATGAACACTGAAGCTTTCTTT. It specifies CATTIMNTEAFF.

This clonotype has a single count. The V call is TRBV15, the J call TRBJ2-7; D might be TRBD2 (5 bases). Germline V gene data show CDR1 as LNHNV and CDR2 as YYDKDF (reference sequence). The CDR3 has 14 residues. Trimming left V 1 base short and J 1 base short, with 8 bases between. In DNA, the CDR3 is TGTGCCACCAGCAGAGGGAGAGGGTCCTACGAGCAGTACTTC. This encodes CATSRGRGSYEQYF.

In the case of this clonotype: Since a much larger clone is just one base distant, this may be a read error. The rearrangement links TRBV9 to TRBJ2-5, with D perhaps TRBD1 or TRBD2 (5 bases each). This CDR3 is 14 amino acids long. Germline-derived CDR1 and CDR2 are SGDLS and YYNGEE. DNA of the CDR3: TGTGCCAGCAGCCAGGGACGGAGTCAAGGGACCCAGTACTTC. Translation: CASSQGRSQGTQYF. Supplemented by reference TRBV9 and TRBJ2-5, the full variable domain reads DSGVTQTPKHLITATGQRVTLRCSPRSGDLSVYWYQQSLDQGLQFLIQYYNGEERAKGNILERFSAQQFPDLHSELNLSSLELGDSALYFCASSQGRSQGTQYFGPGTRLLVL.

This clonotype was observed many times. J is TRBJ2-7 and V is TRBV7-2, with 8 positions matching TRBD1. The CDR3 loop spans 13 amino acids. V was clipped by 5 bases and J by 6 bases; unmatched bases: 6. Germline V gene sequence: CDR1 SGHTA, CDR2 FQGNSA. CDR3 nucleotide sequence: TGTGCCAGCAGCACATGGACAGGGAGCGAGCAGTACTTC. As protein: CASSTWTGSEQYF.

The V and J genes are TRBV7-2 and TRBJ1-1; tentative D call: TRBD1 (5 bases). V lost 7 bases to trimming and J lost 3 bases, with 15 bases between them. The germline V gene encodes CDR1 SGHTA and CDR2 FQGNSA. The CDR3 covers 14 residues. In DNA form, the CDR3 reads TGTGCCAGCAACCCTCGAGGGGTCCACACTGAAGCTTTCTTT. It is translated as CASNPRGVHTEAFF.

A note on this clonotype: The junction departs from the called germline gene at one end, perhaps through a read error. The chain carries TRBV5-1 and TRBJ2-7; D is possibly TRBD2 (6 bases). In germline, CDR1 is SGHRS, CDR2 YFSETQ. CDR3 length equals 15 residues. The CDR3 region has the DNA TGTGCCAGCAGCGTAGGTGGGGACTTTACCTACGAGCAGTACTTC. This gives the protein CASSVGGDFTYEQYF.

The rearrangement joins TRBV29-1 to TRBJ2-5; D assignment may be TRBD1 or TRBD2 (5 bases each). This CDR3 has 14 residues. V dropped 4 bases and J dropped 5 bases, with 17 bases sitting between them. The V gene's germline CDR1 is SQVTM and CDR2 ANQGSEA. This chain's CDR3 is CSVGQGANGETQYF. In nucleotides, the CDR3 is TGCAGCGTTGGGCAGGGAGCTAACGGGGAGACCCAGTACTTC.

The chain recombines TRBV29-1 with TRBJ2-1, with 13 bases identical to TRBD2. The CDR3 runs to 16 residues. V was clipped by 8 bases and J by 2 bases; unmatched bases: 9. CDR1 and CDR2 from the germline V gene are SQVTM and ANQGSEA. CDR3: CSSAGTSGDTYNEQFF. The CDR3 DNA is TGCAGCTCCGCAGGGACTAGCGGGGATACCTACAATGAGCAGTTCTTC.

This clonotype was picked up a small number of times. The chain uses TRBV7-6 and TRBJ2-7, with D uncertain. CDR3 length: 14 residues. Germline CDR1 and CDR2: SGHVS and FNYEAQ. Trimming pared 5 bases from V and 5 bases from J, leaving 16 bases between. DNA of the CDR3: TGTGCCAGCAGCCCCGTCGAGACTCCCCACGAGCAGTACTTC. Protein sequence: CASSPVETPHEQYF.

About this clonotype itself: The junction does not match germline at one end; this may be a read error. This rearrangement joins TRBV7-7 to TRBJ2-1; the match to TRBD2 covers 9 bases. Matching the DNA end better, TRBJ2-7 makes the J call doubtful. CDR3 length equals 15 residues. Per the germline V gene, CDR1 is SSHAT and CDR2 is FNYEAQ (reference sequence). CDR3 DNA: TGTGCTAGCAGCATTAGCGGGGGAACCTACAATGAGCAGTACTTC. Translating it yields CASSISGGTYNEQYF.

This clonotype was picked up a small number of times. This rearrangement joins TRBV7-9 to TRBJ1-1; D remains unclear. Germline values: CDR1 SEHNR, CDR2 FQNEAQ (reference sequence). Deletions cut 4 bases from V and 4 bases from J, with 16 bases between. The CDR3 length is 15 residues. The CDR3 loop reads CASSSKTMSATEAFF. The CDR3, as DNA: TGTGCCAGCAGCTCGAAGACTATGTCAGCCACTGAAGCTTTCTTT.

In its sample, this clonotype was seen a few times. The chain couples TRBV7-2 to TRBJ1-5; TRBD1 might be the D (5 bases). The V gene's germline CDR1 is SGHTA and CDR2 FQGNSA. Trimming pared 6 bases from V and 2 bases from J, leaving 11 bases between. CDR3 length: 14 amino acids. CDR3 sequence reads: CASSSGGGNQPQHF. The CDR3 DNA reads TGTGCCAGCAGTTCCGGAGGGGGCAATCAGCCCCAGCATTTT.

Note on this clonotype: A single base separates this from a much larger clone, so it may be a read error. The gene calls are TRBV2 and TRBJ1-2; 7 bases match TRBD1. J gave up 7 bases and V 3 bases, and 11 bases lay outside the gene matches. CDR1 and CDR2 (germline): SNHLY, FYNNEI. This CDR3 is 15 amino acids long. Here the CDR3 DNA reads TGTGCCAGCAGTGAGGAAACAGGGGAGCGGAGTGGCTACACCTTC. Translation: CASSEETGERSGYTF.

Turning to this clonotype: At one end the junction does not follow the germline gene, possibly because of a read error. The chain is built from TRBV29-1 and TRBJ2-4, with 12 bases lining up with TRBD2. Germline CDR1 SQVTM, CDR2 ANQGSEA. The CDR3 spans 13 residues. The chain's CDR3 is CSVTGLAGGQSTF. The CDR3 DNA reads as TGCAGCGTGACGGGACTAGCGGGCGGACAGAGTACGTTC.